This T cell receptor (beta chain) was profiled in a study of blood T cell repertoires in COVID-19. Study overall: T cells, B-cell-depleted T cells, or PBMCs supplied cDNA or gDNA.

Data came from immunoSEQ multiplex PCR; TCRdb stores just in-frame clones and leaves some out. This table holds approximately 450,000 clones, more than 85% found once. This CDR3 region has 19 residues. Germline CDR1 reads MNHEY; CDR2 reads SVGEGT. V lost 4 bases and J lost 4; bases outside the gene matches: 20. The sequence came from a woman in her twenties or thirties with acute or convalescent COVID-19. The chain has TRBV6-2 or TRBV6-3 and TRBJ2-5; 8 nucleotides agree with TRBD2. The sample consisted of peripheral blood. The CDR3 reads CASSLTSSGGLVHGETQYF. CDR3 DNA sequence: TGTGCCAGCAGTTTAACCTCCTCGGGGGGGCTAGTGCACGGAGAGACCCAGTACTTC.